A selection of T cell receptor beta chains follows, all from one sample in a study of control samples from healthy donors and cancer patients. Here immunoSEQ multiplex PCR was the method, and the copy in TCRdb shows in-frame clones only, minus some. The sample consists of fewer than 200,000 clones, roughly 92% of them appearing once. The sample comprised blood. The receptors here all came from a man younger than 45 in good health. CDR3s include the opening cysteine and the closing phenylalanine or tryptophan. D genes are given only for firm matches. Rows give clone size only sometimes, using once, few, many, or a class for an expanded clone.

j_call d_call v_call clone_size cdr3_aa cdr3_nt
TRBJ1-6 NA TRBV7-8 NA CASSLELAVGSPLHF TGTGCCAGCAGCTTAGAGTTGGCAGTAGGATCACCCCTCCACTTT
TRBJ2-3 TRBD2 TRBV24-1 NA CATSDSGSGRSTDTQYF TGTGCCACCAGTGATTCTGGTAGCGGGAGGTCCACAGATACGCAGTATTTT
TRBJ1-5 TRBD1 TRBV19 NA CASSPRRQGRKPQHF TGTGCCAGTAGTCCGCGGAGACAGGGGAGGAAGCCCCAGCATTTT
TRBJ1-6 NA TRBV4-1 NA CASSQVGVRGKNSPLHF TGCGCCAGCAGCCAAGTAGGGGTGAGAGGGAAGAATTCACCCCTCCACTTT
TRBJ2-7 NA TRBV6-2/TRBV6-3 NA CASSYSMVQTEQYF TGTGCCAGCAGTTACTCGATGGTGCAGACCGAGCAGTACTTC
TRBJ2-7 TRBD2 TRBV5-1 NA CASSLGPRTSGMAFTYEQYF TGCGCCAGCAGCTTGGGGCCGAGGACTAGCGGGATGGCCTTTACCTACGAGCAGTACTTC
TRBJ1-1 NA TRBV12-3/TRBV12-4 once CASSFAMNTEAFF TGTGCCAGCAGTTTTGCTATGAACACTGAAGCTTTCTTT
TRBJ2-6 NA TRBV14 NA CASSRRGSGANVLTF TGTGCCAGCAGCCGTCGGGGCTCTGGGGCCAACGTCCTGACTTTC
TRBJ2-1 TRBD1 TRBV7-9 NA CASSLVADRSYNEQFF TGTGCCAGCAGCTTAGTTGCGGACAGGTCCTACAATGAGCAGTTCTTC
TRBJ1-4 NA TRBV3-1/TRBV3-2 NA CASSRTLATNEKLFF TGTGCCAGCAGCCGGACCCTTGCAACTAATGAAAAACTGTTTTTT